This TCR beta chain originates from a study of T cells in narcolepsy. Study-level information: Donors had narcolepsy type 1 or type 2, or were healthy controls.

Using immunoSEQ multiplex PCR, the repertoire was profiled, and TCRdb retains in-frame clones only, with some absent. The sample includes some 23,000 clones, 84% seen only once; the top ten take 1.3%. Trimming at V came to 5 bases and at J to 3 bases, leaving 4 bases not matched to a gene. Germline V gene sequence: CDR1 LNHNV, CDR2 YYDKDF (reference sequence). The CDR3 extends over 15 amino acids. Study-level findings and limits: Autoreactive clone sequences were missing from some blood memory CD4+ repertoires. Comparing one patient's CSF and blood CD4+ clonotypes highlighted HCRT- and TRIB2-specific autoreactive clonotypes.

With regard to this clone: Its antigen is unknown.

The sequenced material came from CD45RA- memory CD4+ T cells from PBMCs. V gene TRBV15 combines with J gene TRBJ2-2, with 9 bases aligning to TRBD2. The clonotype comes from a human donor with narcolepsy. CDR3 nucleotide sequence: TGTGCCACCAGCGTGGTAGCGGGGGACACCGGGGAGCTGTTTTTT. This codes for CATSVVAGDTGELFF.